These T cell receptor beta chains were read from a single sample in a study of blood T cell repertoires in COVID-19. Sequenced by immunoSEQ multiplex PCR; TCRdb stores in-frame clones only, minus some. Here the sample spans about 270,000 clones, roughly 90% being singletons. The sequenced sample was peripheral blood. These receptors all come from a woman aged 25 to 45 with COVID-19, enrolled during active disease. CDR3s include the opening cysteine and the closing phenylalanine or tryptophan. Each record gives: J gene, V gene, D gene, clone size, CDR3 DNA, CDR3 protein. A D gene is named only where the DNA matches it firmly. Size tells how often a clone was seen (once, few, many) or the class of an expanded clone, and some rows leave it out.

J: TRBJ2-3
V: TRBV21-1
D: .
size: .
DNA: TGTGCCAGCAGCAAAGTTGGACAGGTCAATACGCAGTATTTT
CDR3: CASSKVGQVNTQYF

J: TRBJ2-1
V: TRBV18
D: .
size: .
DNA: TGTGCCAGCTCACCGGGGCGGGGGCCTACCTACAATGAGCAGTTCTTC
CDR3: CASSPGRGPTYNEQFF

J: TRBJ2-7
V: TRBV5-1
D: TRBD2
size: .
DNA: TGCGCCAGCAGCTCCGGGACTAGAGGGTACGAGCAGTACTTC
CDR3: CASSSGTRGYEQYF

J: TRBJ2-1
V: TRBV12-5
D: TRBD1
size: .
DNA: TGTGCTAGTGGTTTTCTCTGGACAGGGGAGAATGAGCAGTTCTTC
CDR3: CASGFLWTGENEQFF

J: TRBJ1-2
V: TRBV13
D: TRBD1
size: .
DNA: TGTGCCAGCAGCTTAGGAGGGACAGGGGGAGTATCAGGATATGGCTACACCTTC
CDR3: CASSLGGTGGVSGYGYTF

J: TRBJ2-4
V: TRBV12-2
D: .
size: .
DNA: TGTGCAAGTCTAAGGGAGGACAAAAACATTCAGTACTTC
CDR3: CASLREDKNIQYF

J: TRBJ1-3
V: TRBV5-4
D: .
size: .
DNA: TGTGCCAGCAGCTCAGACGCGGGGGGAAACACCATATATTTT
CDR3: CASSSDAGGNTIYF

J: TRBJ2-7
V: TRBV6-4
D: TRBD1
size: .
DNA: TGTGCCAGCAGGCCGGGACAGGGTTTGGGAGAGCAGTACTTC
CDR3: CASRPGQGLGEQYF

J: TRBJ1-5
V: TRBV5-6
D: TRBD1
size: .
DNA: TGTGCCAGCGGAAAAGGACAGGATTATCAGCCCCAGCATTTT
CDR3: CASGKGQDYQPQHF

J: TRBJ2-4
V: TRBV21-1
D: .
size: .
DNA: TGTGCCAGCAGCAACACCGGGACTAGCGGAGAAGCCAAAAACATTCAGTACTTC
CDR3: CASSNTGTSGEAKNIQYF

J: TRBJ2-7
V: TRBV27
D: TRBD1
size: .
DNA: TGTGCCAGCAGTTTATCCGGACAGGGTCCCTACGAGCAGTACTTC
CDR3: CASSLSGQGPYEQYF

J: TRBJ1-1
V: TRBV12-3/TRBV12-4
D: .
size: .
DNA: TGTGCCAGCAGTAATGGCAGGAACACTGAAGCTTTCTTT
CDR3: CASSNGRNTEAFF

J: TRBJ2-4
V: TRBV18
D: TRBD1
size: .
DNA: TGTGCCAGCTCGGGACAGCTTCACTCAGCCAAAAACATTCAGTACTTC
CDR3: CASSGQLHSAKNIQYF

J: TRBJ2-2
V: TRBV6-5
D: .
size: .
DNA: TGTGCCAGCAGTTACCAGGAGAACACCGGGGAGCTGTTTTTT
CDR3: CASSYQENTGELFF

J: TRBJ1-2
V: TRBV28
D: TRBD1
size: .
DNA: TGTGCCACATCAGGGGGGCACTATGGCTACACCTTC
CDR3: CATSGGHYGYTF

J: TRBJ1-2
V: TRBV25-1
D: .
size: .
DNA: TGTGCCAGCAGAGTAGACACCTTC
CDR3: CASRVDTF

J: TRBJ1-1
V: TRBV7-2
D: .
size: .
DNA: TGTGCCAGCAGCTTAGGTGGGCTTCGGGGGAACACTGAAGCTTTCTTT
CDR3: CASSLGGLRGNTEAFF

J: TRBJ1-1
V: TRBV18
D: .
size: .
DNA: TGTGCCAGCTCACCAACGACAGGAGTGAACACTGAAGCTTTCTTT
CDR3: CASSPTTGVNTEAFF

J: TRBJ2-2
V: TRBV19
D: .
size: .
DNA: TGTGCCAGTAGTACCCCGGGGGGCTACACCGGGGAGCTGTTTTTT
CDR3: CASSTPGGYTGELFF

J: TRBJ2-2
V: TRBV4-1
D: .
size: .
DNA: TGCGCCAGCAGCCAAGGGGATAGCGGCTCTCCCCGGGAGCTGTTTTTT
CDR3: CASSQGDSGSPRELFF

J: TRBJ1-1
V: TRBV2
D: TRBD1
size: .
DNA: TGTGCCAGCGGAAGGGGGCCTAACACTGAAGCTTTCTTT
CDR3: CASGRGPNTEAFF

J: TRBJ2-7
V: TRBV6-1
D: .
size: few
DNA: TGTGCCAGCAGTGAAGGGAGGGGCTCCTACGAGCAGTACTTC
CDR3: CASSEGRGSYEQYF

J: TRBJ2-3
V: TRBV7-6
D: TRBD2
size: .
DNA: TGTGCCAGCAGCCCTTTGAAAGCTAGCGGCCCAGATACGCAGTATTTT
CDR3: CASSPLKASGPDTQYF

J: TRBJ1-5
V: TRBV10-3
D: TRBD1
size: once
DNA: TGTGCCATCAGTGAGACACGACCACGAGGACAGGCTGATCAGCCCCAGCATTTT
CDR3: CAISETRPRGQADQPQHF

J: TRBJ1-5
V: TRBV12-5
D: .
size: .
DNA: TGTGCTAGTGGTTTGGGGGGGGGAGGTCAGCCCCAGCATTTT
CDR3: CASGLGGGGQPQHF

J: TRBJ1-2
V: TRBV20-1
D: .
size: .
DNA: TGCAGTGCTAGAGGGGGGGACGGCTACACCTTC
CDR3: CSARGGDGYTF